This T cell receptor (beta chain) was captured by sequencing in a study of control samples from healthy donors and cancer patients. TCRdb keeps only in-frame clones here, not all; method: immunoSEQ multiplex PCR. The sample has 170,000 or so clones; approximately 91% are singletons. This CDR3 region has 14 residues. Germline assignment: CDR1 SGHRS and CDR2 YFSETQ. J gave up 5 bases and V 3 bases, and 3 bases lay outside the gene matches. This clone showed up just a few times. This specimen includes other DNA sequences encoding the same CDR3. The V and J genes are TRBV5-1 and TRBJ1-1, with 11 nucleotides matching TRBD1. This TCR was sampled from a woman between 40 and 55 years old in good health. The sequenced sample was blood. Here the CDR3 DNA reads TGCGCCAGCAGCTCCGGGACAGGGGGAACTGAAGCTTTCTTT. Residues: CASSSGTGGTEAFF. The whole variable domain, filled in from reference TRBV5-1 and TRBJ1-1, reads KAGVTQTPRYLIKTRGQQVTLSCSPISGHRSVSWYQQTPGQGLQFLFEYFSETQRNKGNFPGRFSGRQFSNSRSEMNVSTLELGDSALYLCASSSGTGGTEAFFGQGTRLTVV.